The clone carrying this T cell receptor (beta chain) occurred a few times. The target antigen is unknown. Since all of the isolated RNA was reverse transcribed, expressed TCRB transcripts were what got sequenced. Clones were read by immunoSEQ multiplex PCR, and TCRdb kept only the in-frame ones, dropping some. The data contain approximately 240,000 clones, about a sixth of them seen just once; the ten biggest clones take up 0.07% to 0.095%. This sample was included in a study of beta chain features in type 1 diabetes. Study-wide context: Over all samples combined, over 85 million sorted cells were examined. Study results and limitations: Type 1 diabetes patients had moderately but significantly shorter TCRB CDR3s in all four CD4+ subsets. The study found that naive, central memory and Treg TCRB repertoires appeared more similar in patients than in healthy donors.

Purity (above 98%) was reached by all sorted populations. The CDR3 has 11 amino acids. Germline values: CDR1 DFQATT, CDR2 SNEGSKA (reference sequence). The V end was cut by 3 bases, the J end by 6 bases, with 9 bases between. The sample taken for sequencing was naive CD4+ T cells from blood. This clonotype originated in a young man with type 1 diabetes. This chain links TRBV20-1 with TRBJ2-7; no reliable D call. This CDR3 is CSASPPGEQYF. DNA of the CDR3: TGCAGTGCTAGTCCCCCGGGCGAGCAGTACTTC.